This entry lists 19 T cell receptor beta chains sequenced from one sample in a study of CD8 T cells in Susac syndrome. Reverse transcription of roughly 0.5 to 1 ug RNA used random hexamers. In TCRdb, the immunoSEQ multiplex PCR reads were re-called with MiXCR into one record per CDR3 protein. This table has about 120,000 distinct CDR3 sequences, roughly 91% appearing once. Sequencing used CD4+ T cells from PBMCs. These receptors were collected from a human donor in good health.

The V call is TRBV7-9, the J call TRBJ1-3; D not resolved. Per germline, CDR1 SEHNR and CDR2 FQNEAQ (reference sequence). Trimming removed 5 bases at V and 0 bases at J, with 11 bases between. The CDR3 runs 15 residues. For the CDR3, the DNA is TGTGCCAGCAGCCCTTGGGGAGCCTCTGGAAACACCATATATTTT. Its protein product is CASSPWGASGNTIYF. The variable domain in full, completed from reference TRBV7-9 and TRBJ1-3, reads DTGVSQNPRHKITKRGQNVTFRCDPISEHNRLYWYRQTLGQGPEFLTYFQNEAQLEKSRLLSDRFSAERPKGSFSTLEIQRTEQGDSAMYLCASSPWGASGNTIYFGEGSWLTVV.

CDR3 in DNA: TGTGCCAGCAGCGCCTTTTTACTCACCGGGGAGCTGTTTTTT. It encodes CASSAFLLTGELFF. V usage is TRBV9 and J usage is TRBJ2-2; D gene ambiguous. The CDR3 totals 14 residues. Per germline, CDR1 SGDLS and CDR2 YYNGEE. The germline V and J ends were trimmed by 3 bases and 4 bases, with 10 bases remaining between them.

This clonotype was seen a single time. The rearrangement uses TRBV2 and TRBJ1-5; 10 bases are a match to TRBD1. This CDR3 contains 14 residues. Germline lookup yields CDR1 SNHLY and CDR2 FYNNEI. J lost 7 bases, V lost 8 bases, and 8 bases had no gene match. CDR3: CASQSDRGRQPQHF. The DNA for the CDR3 is TGTGCCAGCCAAAGCGACAGGGGGCGACAGCCCCAGCATTTT.

Only one count was recorded for this clonotype. This chain uses TRBV20-1 with TRBJ2-5; no clear D. Germline V gene data show CDR1 as DFQATT and CDR2 as SNEGSKA (reference sequence). This CDR3 spans 11 amino acids. V lost 4 bases, J lost 5 bases, and 8 bases lay in between. As DNA, the CDR3 is TGCAGTGCTATCGGAAGCGAGACCCAGTACTTC. Its translation: CSAIGSETQYF.

This sequence joins TRBV9 and TRBJ2-5; D call uncertain. The CDR3 runs to 14 residues. Germline-derived CDR1 and CDR2 are SGDLS and YYNGEE. Trimming left V 0 bases short and J 4 bases short, with 10 bases between. The CDR3 spells CASSVAPTTETQYF. CDR3 in DNA: TGTGCCAGCAGCGTAGCTCCCACTACAGAGACCCAGTACTTC.

The rearrangement joins TRBV29-1 to TRBJ1-3; 8 bases map to TRBD1. The germline V gene encodes CDR1 SQVTM and CDR2 ANQGSEA. The CDR3 runs 18 residues. The V gene end was trimmed by 0 bases and the J gene end by 2 bases; junction bases not matched to a gene: 12. DNA for the CDR3: TGCAGCGTTGAAGATGTGCGGACAGGGACTGGCCCTGGAAACACCATATATTTT. Translation gives CSVEDVRTGTGPGNTIYF.

This clonotype has a single count. This chain links TRBV29-1 with TRBJ2-1; 12 nucleotides agree with TRBD2. Per the germline V gene, CDR1 is SQVTM and CDR2 is ANQGSEA. The junction had 1 base not matched to a gene; V was cut back by 2 bases and J by 8 bases. The CDR3 runs to 13 residues. The CDR3: CSVEPSGRDEQFF. The DNA of the CDR3 is TGCAGCGTTGAACCTAGCGGGAGGGATGAGCAGTTCTTC.

The V call is TRBV5-5, the J call TRBJ2-7; perhaps TRBD1 as D (5 bases). The CDR3 has 13 amino acids. Trimming cost V 4 bases and J 3 bases, with 11 bases left between them. Germline-derived CDR1 and CDR2 are SGHKS and YYEKEE (reference sequence). CDR3 sequence (DNA): TGTGCCAGCAGCCCTGACAGCTTCTACGAGCAGTACTTC. This sequence encodes CASSPDSFYEQYF.

This clonotype turned up a few times. This chain joins TRBV15 and TRBJ2-7; 7 bases are a match to TRBD1. CDR1 and CDR2 (germline): LNHNV, YYDKDF (reference sequence). CDR3 length equals 17 residues. J was trimmed by 2 bases and V by 5 bases; bases with no gene match: 15. CDR3 sequence (DNA): TGTGCCACCAGCCAAACCCATGCGACAGGGAGTCCCTACGAGCAGTACTTC. It yields the protein CATSQTHATGSPYEQYF.

This chain connects TRBV19 to TRBJ1-1; D may be TRBD1 (5 bases). V was clipped by 3 bases and J by 6 bases, with 8 bases between them. The germline gives CDR1 LNHDA, CDR2 SQIVND (reference sequence). This CDR3 contains 12 residues. The CDR3 DNA reads TGTGCCAGTAGTATCGGAGGGGCTGAAGCTTTCTTT. Translating it yields CASSIGGAEAFF.

The J gene is TRBJ2-2, the V gene TRBV4-3; TRBD2 is a possible D gene (5 bases). CDR3 length: 15 residues. Germline loops: CDR1 LGHNA, CDR2 YSLEER. With 0 bases removed from V and 7 bases from J, the gap between germline ends came to 12 bases. The DNA of the CDR3 is TGCGCCAGCAGCCAAGAAGGAAGGAGGATCGGGGAGCTGTTTTTT. The encoded protein is CASSQEGRRIGELFF.

The V and J genes are TRBV6-2 or TRBV6-3 and TRBJ2-1; D unresolved. CDR1 is MNHEY, CDR2 SVGEGT, per germline. The CDR3 runs 15 residues. Trimming shortened V by 6 bases and J by 2 bases, and 14 bases separated the two germline ends. The CDR3 protein is CASRNQESAYNEQFF. CDR3 nucleotide sequence: TGTGCCAGCAGAAACCAGGAGTCAGCCTACAATGAGCAGTTCTTC.

The CDR3: CASSLGGGRQRMNTEAFF. The CDR3 nucleotides read TGTGCCAGCAGCTTAGGGGGGGGACGACAGCGAATGAACACTGAAGCTTTCTTT. V usage is TRBV7-2 and J usage is TRBJ1-1; possible D gene TRBD1, 5 bases. The CDR3 extends over 18 amino acids. Germline CDR1 and CDR2: SGHTA and FQGNSA. Trimming stripped 1 base from V and 0 bases from J, with 18 bases between. Full variable domain (missing parts from reference TRBV7-2 and TRBJ1-1): GAGVSQSPSNKVTEKGKDVELRCDPISGHTALYWYRQSLGQGLEFLIYFQGNSAPDKSGLPSDRFSAERTGGSVSTLTIQRTQQEDSAVYLCASSLGGGRQRMNTEAFFGQGTRLTVV.

The chain couples TRBV12-5 to TRBJ2-7; D remains ambiguous. Germline lookup yields CDR1 LGHNT and CDR2 FRNRAP. The CDR3 contains 12 residues. Trimming took off 7 bases at V and 4 bases at J, with 11 bases between the two ends. CDR3 sequence reads: CASASGPYEQYF. CDR3 coding DNA: TGTGCTAGTGCCTCTGGGCCTTACGAGCAGTACTTC.

V is TRBV5-1 and J is TRBJ2-1, with 7 bases fitting TRBD2. The CDR3 has 15 amino acids. V trimming: 3 bases; J trimming: 0 bases; junction bases outside the gene matches: 3. Germline values: CDR1 SGHRS, CDR2 YFSETQ. The CDR3 loop is CASSSIAGSYNEQFF. The CDR3 nucleotides are TGCGCCAGCAGCTCAATAGCGGGCTCCTACAATGAGCAGTTCTTC.

The chain couples TRBV11-2 to TRBJ1-1, with unresolved D. The V and J ends lost 8 bases and 5 bases respectively, with 6 bases between them. The CDR3 spans 10 residues. From germline, CDR1 is SGHAT and CDR2 FQNNGV. CDR3 sequence (DNA): TGTGCCAGCCGCGAGACTGAAGCTTTCTTT. As protein: CASRETEAFF.

The chain couples TRBV9 to TRBJ1-2, with a tentative D call TRBD1 (5 bases). CDR3 length: 15 residues. Germline CDR1 and CDR2: SGDLS and YYNGEE. The ends were cut back, 0 bases at V and 2 bases at J, with 11 bases in the middle. CDR3 loop: CASSVAGTHNYGYTF. The CDR3 DNA follows: TGTGCCAGCAGCGTAGCAGGGACCCACAACTATGGCTACACCTTC.

J is TRBJ2-7 and V is TRBV29-1; the match to TRBD1 covers 8 bases. The CDR3 consists of 15 residues. V lost 5 bases and J lost 6; bases outside the gene matches: 15. Per the germline V gene, CDR1 is SQVTM and CDR2 is ANQGSEA. CDR3 sequence: CSVQISGQGSGEQYF. The DNA for the CDR3 is TGCAGCGTTCAAATATCAGGACAGGGATCCGGCGAGCAGTACTTC.

CDR3 DNA: TGTGCCAGCAGCCAAGATCAAGTCACTTCCTATGGCTACACCTTC. The encoded protein is CASSQDQVTSYGYTF. The chain uses TRBV14 and TRBJ1-2; no definite D call. V shed 0 bases and J shed 4 bases, with 12 bases lying between them. The CDR3 runs 15 residues. CDR1 is SGHDN, CDR2 FVKESK, per germline.